This TCR beta chain was captured by sequencing in a study of cytomegalovirus exposure and HLA in healthy donors. Study outcomes and limitations: Sequencing likely produced, as an artifact, a cluster of highly shared sequence variants.

Trimming removed 3 bases at V and 5 bases at J, with 7 bases between. CDR3 length: 11 amino acids. Germline values: CDR1 SQVTM, CDR2 ANQGSEA. This clone turned up a few times. The antigen is undetermined. Primers: 60 Vbeta forward and 13 Jbeta reverse. Data came from immunoSEQ multiplex PCR; TCRdb stores just in-frame clones and leaves some out. The repertoire holds 130,000 or so clones, under 10% seen once, with 5.5% to 8% in the top ten. The J gene is TRBJ1-2, the V gene TRBV29-1; no clear D. Sequencing was carried out using PBMCs. The sequence derives from a woman in her thirties or forties in good health and CMV-seropositive. This chain's CDR3 is CSVEGWYGYTF. For the CDR3, the DNA is TGCAGCGTTGAGGGCTGGTATGGCTACACCTTC.